A selection of T cell receptor beta chains follows, all from one sample in a study of CD8+ T cells in alopecia areata. Libraries were prepared by immunoSEQ multiplex PCR; TCRdb keeps only in-frame clonotypes and omits some of them. The repertoire consists of around 290,000 clones, with roughly 50% occurring once and the leading ten covering under 2%. Sequences were derived from CD4+ T cells sorted from blood, sampled at week 24, from a patient treated with tofacitinib. Receptor source: a human donor with alopecia areata. Each CDR3 is given with its conserved first and last residue. Fields, in order: J gene, clone size, D gene, V gene, CDR3 DNA, CDR3 protein. The D gene is left open where the match is weak. Rows give clone size only sometimes, using once, few, many, or a class for an expanded clone.

>TRBJ1-4|few|-|TRBV5-1
TGCGCCAGCGGGACCGCAACTAATGAAAAACTGTTTTTT
CASGTATNEKLFF
>TRBJ2-5|-|TRBD2|TRBV9
TGTGCCAGCAGCGTAGAGGGACTAGCGTCCGAGACCCAGTACTTC
CASSVEGLASETQYF
>TRBJ2-2|-|-|TRBV6-5
TGTGCCACCCTACGCGGGACAGCGAACACCGGGGAGCTGTTTTTT
CATLRGTANTGELFF
>TRBJ1-1|-|-|TRBV5-1
TGCGCCAGCAGCTTGGAACAGTTGAACACTGAAGCTTTCTTT
CASSLEQLNTEAFF
>TRBJ1-5|few|-|TRBV4-1
TGCGCCAGCAGCCAAGGAGGGCAGGGGAGTAGGCCCCAGCATTTT
CASSQGGQGSRPQHF
>TRBJ2-2|-|-|TRBV7-8
TGTGCCAGCAGCCCTCTCGGACACTTCACCGGGGAGCTGTTTTTT
CASSPLGHFTGELFF
>TRBJ1-5|-|-|TRBV6-5
TGTGCCAGCAGTCGCAGGGACCAGCCCCAGCATTTT
CASSRRDQPQHF
>TRBJ1-4|few|-|TRBV10-3
TGTGCCATCAGTGAGATCGACAGGTTTGAAAAACTGTTTTTT
CAISEIDRFEKLFF
>TRBJ2-3|few|-|TRBV4-2
TGTGCCAGCAGCCAAGGGAGTACGAAAGATACGCAGTATTTT
CASSQGSTKDTQYF
>TRBJ2-3|few|-|TRBV7-2
TGTGCCAGCAGCCCTGGACAGCAAGAAGATACGCAGTATTTT
CASSPGQQEDTQYF
>TRBJ2-7|-|TRBD2|TRBV9
TGTGCCAGCAGCGTAGACGCAGCGGGGGTCTCCTACGAGCAGTACTTC
CASSVDAAGVSYEQYF
>TRBJ2-7|-|-|TRBV11-2
TGTGCCAGCAGCTTGTCCCAGGACTCCTACGAGCAGTACTTC
CASSLSQDSYEQYF
>TRBJ1-1|few|-|TRBV10-3
TGTGCCATCAGTGAACAGGGTGACACTGAAGCTTTCTTT
CAISEQGDTEAFF
>TRBJ1-1|once|-|TRBV29-1
TGCAGCGCCCCAAAACGGTCGAACACTGAAGCTTTCTTT
CSAPKRSNTEAFF
>TRBJ2-2|-|TRBD1|TRBV5-1
TGCGCCAGCAGCTGGACAGGGACAAACACCGGGGAGCTGTTTTTT
CASSWTGTNTGELFF
>TRBJ2-2|-|-|TRBV5-4
TGTGCCAGCAGCGCGTTCACCGGGGAGCTGTTTTTT
CASSAFTGELFF
>TRBJ1-1|-|TRBD1|TRBV25-1
TGTGCCAGCAGTGAGGCCCGGACAGGGGGCATGGACACTGAAGCTTTCTTT
CASSEARTGGMDTEAFF
>TRBJ1-2|few|TRBD1|TRBV23-1
TGCGCCAGCAGTCTTAAAGGGACAGGGAGGGACTATGGCTACACCTTC
CASSLKGTGRDYGYTF
>TRBJ1-1|few|-|TRBV7-9
TGTGCCAGCAGCGCACAGGGCGTGAACACTGAAGCTTTCTTT
CASSAQGVNTEAFF
>TRBJ2-1|-|-|TRBV6-6
TGTGCCAGCAGTTACAGGGCGGATGAGCAGTTCTTC
CASSYRADEQFF